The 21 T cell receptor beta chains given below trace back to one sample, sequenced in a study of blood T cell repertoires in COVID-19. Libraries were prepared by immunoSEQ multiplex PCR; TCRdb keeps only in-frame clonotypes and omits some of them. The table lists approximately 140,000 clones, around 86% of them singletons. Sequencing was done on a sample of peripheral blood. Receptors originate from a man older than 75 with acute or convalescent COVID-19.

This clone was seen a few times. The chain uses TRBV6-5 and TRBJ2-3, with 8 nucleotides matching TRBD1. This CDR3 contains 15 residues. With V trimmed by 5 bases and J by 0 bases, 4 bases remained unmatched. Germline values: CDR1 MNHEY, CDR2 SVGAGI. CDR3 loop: CASSRTGFSTDTQYF. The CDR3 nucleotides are TGTGCCAGCAGTCGGACAGGGTTCAGCACAGATACGCAGTATTTT.

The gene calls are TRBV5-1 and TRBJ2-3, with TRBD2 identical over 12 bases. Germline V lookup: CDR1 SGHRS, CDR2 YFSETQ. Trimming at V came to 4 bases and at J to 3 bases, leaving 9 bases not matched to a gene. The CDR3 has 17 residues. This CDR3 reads CASSPGTSGFLTDTQYF. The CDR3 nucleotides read TGCGCCAGCAGCCCTGGGACTAGCGGGTTCTTGACAGATACGCAGTATTTT.

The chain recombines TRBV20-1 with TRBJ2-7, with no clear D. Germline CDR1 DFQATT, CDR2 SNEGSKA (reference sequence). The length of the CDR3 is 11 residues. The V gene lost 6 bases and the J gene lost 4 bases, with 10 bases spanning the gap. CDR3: CSATIEYEQYF. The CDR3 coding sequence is TGCAGTGCCACCATAGAGTACGAGCAGTACTTC.

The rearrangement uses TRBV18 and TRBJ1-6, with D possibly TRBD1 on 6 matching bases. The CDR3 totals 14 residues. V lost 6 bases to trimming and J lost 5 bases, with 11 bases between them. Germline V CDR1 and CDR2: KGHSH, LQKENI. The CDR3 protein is CASSPRTDNSPLHF. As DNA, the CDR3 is TGTGCCAGCTCCCCCCGGACAGATAATTCACCCCTCCACTTT.

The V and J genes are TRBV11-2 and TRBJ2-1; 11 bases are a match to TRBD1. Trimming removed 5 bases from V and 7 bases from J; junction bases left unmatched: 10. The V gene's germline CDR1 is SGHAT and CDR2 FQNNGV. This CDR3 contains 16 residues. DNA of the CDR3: TGTGCCAGCAGCCAGACCGGGACAGGGGGATGGAATGAGCAGTTCTTC. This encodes CASSQTGTGGWNEQFF.

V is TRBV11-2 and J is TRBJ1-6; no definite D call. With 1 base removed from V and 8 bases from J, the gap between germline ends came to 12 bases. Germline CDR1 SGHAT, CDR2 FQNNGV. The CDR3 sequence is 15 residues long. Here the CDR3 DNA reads TGTGCCAGCAGCTTAGGGGAGATTAAGTATTCACCCCTCCACTTT. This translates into CASSLGEIKYSPLHF.

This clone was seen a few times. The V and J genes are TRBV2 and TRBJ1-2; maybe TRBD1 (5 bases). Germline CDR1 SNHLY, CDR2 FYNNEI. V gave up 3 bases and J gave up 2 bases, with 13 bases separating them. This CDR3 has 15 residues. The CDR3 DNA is TGTGCCAGCAGTGAGGTAGGGGCCATCAACTATGGCTACACCTTC. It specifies CASSEVGAINYGYTF.

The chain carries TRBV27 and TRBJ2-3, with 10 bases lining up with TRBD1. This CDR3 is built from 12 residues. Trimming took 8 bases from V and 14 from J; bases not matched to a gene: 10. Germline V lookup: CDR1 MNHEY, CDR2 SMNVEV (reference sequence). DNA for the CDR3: TGTGCCAGCGGGAACGACAGGGGGCAGGTGTATTTT. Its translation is CASGNDRGQVYF.

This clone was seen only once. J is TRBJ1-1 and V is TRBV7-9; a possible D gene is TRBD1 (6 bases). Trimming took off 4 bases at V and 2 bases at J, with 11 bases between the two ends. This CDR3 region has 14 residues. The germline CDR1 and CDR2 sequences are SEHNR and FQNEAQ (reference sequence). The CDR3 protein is CASSWTAINTEAFF. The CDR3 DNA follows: TGTGCCAGCAGCTGGACAGCTATTAACACTGAAGCTTTCTTT.

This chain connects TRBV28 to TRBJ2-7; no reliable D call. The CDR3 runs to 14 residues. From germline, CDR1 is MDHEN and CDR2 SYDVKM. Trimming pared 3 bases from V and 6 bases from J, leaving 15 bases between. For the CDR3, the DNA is TGTGCCAGCAGTTTCCCCCCCCGGAGTGCCGAGCAGTACTTC. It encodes CASSFPPRSAEQYF.

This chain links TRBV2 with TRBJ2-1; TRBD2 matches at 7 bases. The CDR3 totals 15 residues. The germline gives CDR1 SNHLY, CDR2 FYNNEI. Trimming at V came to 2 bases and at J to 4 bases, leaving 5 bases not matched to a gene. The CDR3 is CASSESTSVYNEQFF. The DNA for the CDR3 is TGTGCCAGCAGTGAAAGCACTAGCGTTTACAATGAGCAGTTCTTC.

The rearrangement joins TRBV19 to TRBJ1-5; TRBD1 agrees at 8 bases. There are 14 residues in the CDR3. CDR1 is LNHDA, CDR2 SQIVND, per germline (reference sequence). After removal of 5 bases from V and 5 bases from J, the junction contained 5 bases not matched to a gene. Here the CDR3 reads CASSPGQGHQPQHF. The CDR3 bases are TGTGCCAGTAGTCCAGGACAGGGACATCAGCCCCAGCATTTT. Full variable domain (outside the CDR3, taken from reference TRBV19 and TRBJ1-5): DGGITQSPKYLFRKEGQNVTLSCEQNLNHDAMYWYRQDPGQGLRLIYYSQIVNDFQKGDIAEGYSVSREKKESFPLTVTSAQKNPTAFYLCASSPGQGHQPQHFGDGTRLSIL.

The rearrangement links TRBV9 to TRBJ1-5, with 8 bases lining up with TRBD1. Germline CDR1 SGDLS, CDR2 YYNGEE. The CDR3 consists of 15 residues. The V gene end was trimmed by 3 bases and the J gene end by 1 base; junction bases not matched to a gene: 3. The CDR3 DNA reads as TGTGCCAGCAGCGCAGGGGGCCTGAGCAATCAGCCCCAGCATTTT. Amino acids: CASSAGGLSNQPQHF.

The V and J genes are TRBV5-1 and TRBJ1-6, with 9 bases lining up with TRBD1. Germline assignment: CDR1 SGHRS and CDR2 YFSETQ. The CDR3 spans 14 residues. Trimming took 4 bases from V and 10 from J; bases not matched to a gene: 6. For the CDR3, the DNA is TGCGCCAGCAGCGAGGGACAGGGAAGATCACCCCTCCACTTT. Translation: CASSEGQGRSPLHF.

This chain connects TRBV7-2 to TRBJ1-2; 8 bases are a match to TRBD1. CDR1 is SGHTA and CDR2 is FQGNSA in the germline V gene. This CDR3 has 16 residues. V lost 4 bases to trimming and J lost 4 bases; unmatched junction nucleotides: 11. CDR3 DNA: TGTGCCAGCAGCTCTGGCCCCGGAACAGGGGGCTATGGCTACACCTTC. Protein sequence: CASSSGPGTGGYGYTF.

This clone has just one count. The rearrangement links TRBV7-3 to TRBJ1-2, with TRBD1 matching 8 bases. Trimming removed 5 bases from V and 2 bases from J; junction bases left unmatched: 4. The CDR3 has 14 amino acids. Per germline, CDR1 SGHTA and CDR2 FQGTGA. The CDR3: CASSQGASNYGYTF. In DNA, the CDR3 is TGTGCCAGCAGCCAGGGGGCCAGCAACTATGGCTACACCTTC.

The CDR3 DNA is TGTGCCAGCAGCAGGGGGACAGTGAGAGATACGCAGTATTTT. Protein sequence: CASSRGTVRDTQYF. The chain recombines TRBV6-5 with TRBJ2-3; TRBD1 aligns across 7 bases. Losses at the gene ends were 6 bases for V and 5 bases for J; bases not matched to a gene: 8. Per germline, CDR1 MNHEY and CDR2 SVGAGI. The CDR3 sequence is 14 residues long.

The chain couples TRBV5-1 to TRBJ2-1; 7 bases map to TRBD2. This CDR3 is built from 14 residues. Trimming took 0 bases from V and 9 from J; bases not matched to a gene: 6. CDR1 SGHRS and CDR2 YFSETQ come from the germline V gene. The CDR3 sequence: CASSLGTSRLEQFF. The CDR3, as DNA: TGCGCCAGCAGCTTGGGGACTAGTCGTCTTGAGCAGTTCTTC.

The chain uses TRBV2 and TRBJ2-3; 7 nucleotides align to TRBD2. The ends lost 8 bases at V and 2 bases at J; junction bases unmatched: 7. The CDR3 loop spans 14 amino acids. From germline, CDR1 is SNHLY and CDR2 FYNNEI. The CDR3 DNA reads TGTGCCAGCCGACCCGGGACTAACACAGATACGCAGTATTTT. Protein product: CASRPGTNTDTQYF.

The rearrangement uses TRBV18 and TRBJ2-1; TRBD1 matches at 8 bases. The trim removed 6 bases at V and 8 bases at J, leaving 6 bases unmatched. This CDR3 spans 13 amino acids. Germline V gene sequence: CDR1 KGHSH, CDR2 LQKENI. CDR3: CASSPGQGDEQFF. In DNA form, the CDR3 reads TGTGCCAGCTCCCCCGGACAGGGCGATGAGCAGTTCTTC.

The CDR3 region is CASSLIGSSYEQYF. Written as DNA, the CDR3 is TGCGCCAGCAGCTTGATAGGGAGCTCCTACGAGCAGTACTTC. The chain has TRBV5-1 and TRBJ2-7; a possible D gene is TRBD2 (5 bases). The CDR3 runs 14 residues. Trimming removed 1 base from V and 0 bases from J, with 8 bases in between. Germline-derived CDR1 and CDR2 are SGHRS and YFSETQ.